This T cell receptor (beta chain) was observed in a study of T cell responses to AZD1222 COVID-19 vaccine. Produced via immunoSEQ multiplex PCR; TCRdb's table is partial and in-frame only. The data hold over 70,000 clones, with around 90% observed a single time. With regard to this clone: Its target is unknown.

V shed 4 bases, J shed 8 bases, and the junction held 10 bases outside the gene matches. Germline-derived CDR1 and CDR2 are SQVTM and ANQGSEA. CDR3 size: 13 residues. Study results and limitations: Repertoires in all cases were sampled only once the peak T cell response had passed. The number of AZD1222 recipients seropositive at baseline was only 6 or 7.

The material was peripheral blood, obtained on day 0 of AZD1222 vaccination. The chain uses TRBV29-1 and TRBJ1-2, with 7 bases fitting TRBD1. This sequence was found in an adult in good health. CDR3 DNA sequence: TGCAGCGTTGGGCTACAGGGGTTTAAAGGCTACACCTTC. Encoded protein: CSVGLQGFKGYTF.